The 21 T cell receptor beta chains in this list originate from one sample, sequenced in a study of blood T cell repertoires in COVID-19. Assay used: immunoSEQ multiplex PCR; TCRdb lists only in-frame clones, some missing. There are about 160,000 clones in the sample; approximately 87% occur only once, and approximately 4.4% lies in the top ten. Sequencing was carried out using PBMCs or T cells enriched from blood (not recorded which). The receptors come from a woman in her forties or fifties who had recovered from COVID-19.

This chain joins TRBV7-2 and TRBJ2-5, with 7 nucleotides matching TRBD2. This CDR3 is built from 13 residues. CDR1 and CDR2 from the germline V gene are SGHTA and FQGNSA. Trimming cost V 5 bases and J 5 bases; bases outside gene matches: 5. CDR3 region: CASSPGRVETQYF. CDR3 in DNA: TGTGCCAGCAGCCCTGGGAGGGTGGAGACCCAGTACTTC.

A single count supports this clone. The chain joins TRBV25-1 to TRBJ2-7; D is possibly TRBD2 (6 bases). Germline CDR1 MGHDK, CDR2 SYGVNS. The ends were cut back, 8 bases at V and 3 bases at J, with 20 bases in the middle. This CDR3 has 15 amino acids. CDR3 region: CASPPGLPHIYEQYV. In DNA, the CDR3 is TGTGCCAGCCCCCCGGGACTCCCCCACATCTACGAGCAGTACGTC.

This clone turned up a few times. The chain links TRBV13 to TRBJ2-1; tentative D call: TRBD2 (6 bases). The CDR3 extends over 13 amino acids. Deletions cut 2 bases from V and 6 bases from J, with 8 bases between. The germline V gene has CDR1 PRHDT and CDR2 FYEKMQ (reference sequence). CDR3 DNA: TGTGCCAGCAGCTTATTCGGGGGCAATGAGCAGTTCTTC. This codes for CASSLFGGNEQFF.

The V gene is TRBV7-9, the J gene TRBJ2-5; a possible D gene is TRBD1 (6 bases). Germline CDR1 SEHNR, CDR2 FQNEAQ (reference sequence). Trimming cost V 4 bases and J 5 bases, with 20 bases left between them. The CDR3 spans 16 residues. The CDR3 DNA follows: TGTGCCAGCAGCTCCGAGCTACAGGGATCTCAGGAGACCCAGTACTTC. This codes for CASSSELQGSQETQYF.

The V and J genes are TRBV2 and TRBJ2-5; D is unresolved. The V end lost 8 bases, the J end lost 5 bases, and 9 bases lay between the germline ends. Germline V gives CDR1 SNHLY, CDR2 FYNNEI. The CDR3 totals 11 residues. The CDR3 spells CASRPRETQYF. In DNA form, the CDR3 reads TGTGCCAGCCGACCCAGGGAGACCCAGTACTTC.

The chain recombines TRBV7-2 with TRBJ1-5; TRBD1 matches at 10 bases. CDR3 size: 15 residues. Germline trimming cut 3 bases from V and 3 bases from J; bases unmatched to any gene: 2. Germline loops: CDR1 SGHTA, CDR2 FQGNSA. The CDR3 region has the DNA TGTGCCAGCAGCTTTGGACAGGGGGTCAATCAGCCCCAGCATTTT. This encodes CASSFGQGVNQPQHF.

The chain recombines TRBV10-2 with TRBJ2-7; 8 nucleotides line up with TRBD2. V was clipped by 8 bases and J by 6 bases; unmatched bases: 12. Germline V CDR1 and CDR2: WSHSY, SAAADI. The CDR3 sequence is 14 residues long. The CDR3 bases are TGCGCCAGCGTTGCCGGGAGGGGAGATCGCGAGCAGTACGTC. The encoded protein is CASVAGRGDREQYV.

This chain connects TRBV5-1 to TRBJ1-4, with 8 bases that match TRBD1. The CDR3 runs to 15 residues. Trimming took 6 bases from V and 2 from J; bases not matched to a gene: 6. Germline CDR1 reads SGHRS; CDR2 reads YFSETQ. The CDR3 loop reads CASTDTGGTNEKLFF. As DNA, the CDR3 is TGCGCCAGCACCGACACAGGGGGGACTAATGAAAAACTGTTTTTT.

The CDR3 nucleotides are TGTGCCAGCAGTTCGGTCAATAATTCACCCCTCCACTTT. The encoded protein is CASSSVNNSPLHF. This chain joins TRBV28 and TRBJ1-6; D unresolved. V was trimmed by 4 bases and J by 5 bases, leaving 6 bases between them. Germline V gene sequence: CDR1 MDHEN, CDR2 SYDVKM. This CDR3 spans 13 amino acids.

CDR3 amino acids: CAWSGTPEAFF. The CDR3 DNA sequence: TGTGCCTGGAGTGGGACACCTGAAGCTTTCTTT. The chain is built from TRBV30 and TRBJ1-1, with a tentative D call TRBD1 (5 bases). Trimming removed 1 base at V and 6 bases at J, with 6 bases between. The length of the CDR3 is 11 residues. The germline V gene encodes CDR1 GTSNPN and CDR2 SVGIG (reference sequence). The full variable domain, its missing parts supplied by reference TRBV30 and TRBJ1-1, is SQTIHQWPATLVQPVGSPLSLECTVEGTSNPNLYWYRQAAGRGLQLLFYSVGIGQISSEVPQNLSASRPQDRQFILSSKKLLLSDSGFYLCAWSGTPEAFFGQGTRLTVV.

The rearrangement joins TRBV7-9 to TRBJ1-1; 7 bases line up with TRBD1. CDR3 size: 14 residues. The germline V gene has CDR1 SEHNR and CDR2 FQNEAQ (reference sequence). V was pared by 4 bases and J by 1 base, with 3 bases of the junction left unmatched. This CDR3 is CASSWGTANTEAFF. CDR3 coding DNA: TGTGCCAGCAGCTGGGGGACAGCGAACACTGAAGCTTTCTTT.

The rearrangement uses TRBV19 and TRBJ2-1, with D tentatively TRBD2 (5 bases). The CDR3 contains 13 residues. V shed 11 bases and J shed 7 bases, with 18 bases lying between them. Germline V CDR1 and CDR2: LNHDA, SQIVND (reference sequence). The CDR3 protein is CASEGSEWNEQFF. The DNA for the CDR3 is TGTGCCTCAGAGGGCTCGGAGTGGAATGAGCAGTTCTTC.

Comment on this clone: Its ends do not fully match the called genes, so a read error is possible. V and J are TRBV12-3 or TRBV12-4 and TRBJ2-3; TRBD1 agrees at 7 bases. The CDR3 runs 11 residues. The CDR3 DNA reads as TGTGCCAGCACCCTCGGACAGGCAATCCATTTT. This translates into CASTLGQAIHF.

This clone was seen just once. The chain carries TRBV9 and TRBJ1-2, with D possibly matching TRBD1 (5 bases). Germline assignment: CDR1 SGDLS and CDR2 YYNGEE. The CDR3 covers 14 residues. Deletions cut 3 bases from V and 6 bases from J, with 15 bases between. CDR3: CASSALQAFDGYTF. The CDR3 region has the DNA TGTGCCAGCAGCGCGCTACAGGCTTTCGATGGCTACACCTTC.

The chain employs TRBV28 and TRBJ1-2; the D gene is possibly TRBD1 (6 bases). There are 13 residues in the CDR3. In germline, CDR1 is MDHEN, CDR2 SYDVKM. V lost 10 bases and J 6 bases, leaving 18 bases between the germline ends. The CDR3 loop reads CATRPGQIDGYTF. The DNA for the CDR3 is TGTGCCACAAGACCGGGACAAATTGATGGCTACACCTTC.

V gene TRBV24-1 combines with J gene TRBJ2-2, with 9 bases matching TRBD1. From germline, CDR1 is KGHDR and CDR2 SFDVKD. CDR3 length equals 13 residues. Trimming cost V 4 bases and J 15 bases; bases outside gene matches: 8. The CDR3 loop is CATSESGTGWLFF. CDR3 coding DNA: TGTGCCACCAGTGAGTCCGGGACAGGGTGGTTGTTTTTT.

The CDR3 is CASSPTGSNQPQHF. CDR3 bases: TGTGCCAGCAGTCCGACAGGGAGCAATCAGCCCCAGCATTTT. This chain connects TRBV2 to TRBJ1-5; the match to TRBD1 covers 7 bases. CDR3 length: 14 residues. Trimming cost V 5 bases and J 1 base; bases outside gene matches: 2. From germline, CDR1 is SNHLY and CDR2 FYNNEI.

The table lists this clone with a count of one. The rearrangement joins TRBV18 to TRBJ2-7; D is uncertain. Trimming took off 3 bases at V and 0 bases at J, with 12 bases between the two ends. The CDR3 has 15 residues. The germline CDR1 and CDR2 sequences are KGHSH and LQKENI. CDR3 loop: CASSPSVRSSYEQYV. The DNA of the CDR3 is TGTGCCAGCTCACCCAGCGTGAGAAGCTCCTACGAGCAGTACGTC.

The chain links TRBV9 to TRBJ1-1; D call uncertain. Germline CDR1 reads SGDLS; CDR2 reads YYNGEE. Trimming removed 3 bases from V and 7 bases from J, with 19 bases in between. This CDR3 contains 15 residues. CDR3 amino acids: CASSGRLGDSGEAFF. The DNA for the CDR3 is TGTGCCAGCAGCGGACGTCTCGGCGATTCGGGTGAAGCTTTCTTT.

V usage is TRBV5-1 and J usage is TRBJ1-2; D remains unclear. This CDR3 has 13 residues. Germline-derived CDR1 and CDR2 are SGHRS and YFSETQ. V was trimmed by 0 bases and J by 5 bases, leaving 8 bases between them. CDR3 region: CASSLVPSYGYTF. Here the CDR3 DNA reads TGCGCCAGCAGCTTGGTTCCCAGTTATGGCTACACCTTC.

The rearrangement joins TRBV28 to TRBJ2-1; 9 nucleotides match TRBD1. This CDR3 spans 15 amino acids. Germline V gene lookup returns CDR1 MDHEN and CDR2 SYDVKM. Trimming took 6 bases from V and 6 from J; bases not matched to a gene: 9. CDR3 protein: CASSDLRTGANEQFF. CDR3 bases: TGTGCCAGCAGCGATCTAAGGACAGGGGCCAATGAGCAGTTCTTC.